These 19 T cell receptor beta chains originate from one sample sequenced in a study of cytomegalovirus exposure and HLA in healthy donors. This table comes from immunoSEQ multiplex PCR, and its TCRdb copy is limited to in-frame clones, with some not included. Among approximately 150,000 clones, around nine tenths were seen once, and the ten largest hold just under 9%. Sequences were obtained from PBMCs. The receptors shown here come from a man younger than 35 in good health and CMV-seropositive.

In nucleotides, the CDR3 is TGTGCCAGTAGTATAGATGGCAGGGTTGGAGCTTTCTTT. Its translation: CASSIDGRVGAFF. This chain uses TRBV19 with TRBJ1-1, with a possible D match to TRBD1 (5 bases). This CDR3 spans 13 amino acids. Germline V gives CDR1 LNHDA, CDR2 SQIVND (reference sequence). Trimming took off 0 bases at V and 10 bases at J, with 12 bases between the two ends.

The chain combines TRBV7-9 with TRBJ2-1; 16 bases match TRBD2. The V segment lost 5 bases and the J segment 7 bases; nucleotides outside the gene matches: 11. This CDR3 comprises 18 residues. Germline V gives CDR1 SEHNR, CDR2 FQNEAQ (reference sequence). The CDR3 protein is CASSPSGTSGRAENEQFF. Here the CDR3 DNA reads TGTGCCAGCAGCCCATCCGGGACTAGCGGGAGGGCCGAGAATGAGCAGTTCTTC. Combining the CDR3 with reference TRBV7-9 and TRBJ2-1 gives the whole variable domain DTGVSQNPRHKITKRGQNVTFRCDPISEHNRLYWYRQTLGQGPEFLTYFQNEAQLEKSRLLSDRFSAERPKGSFSTLEIQRTEQGDSAMYLCASSPSGTSGRAENEQFFGPGTRLTVL.

The chain employs TRBV6-1 and TRBJ2-3; TRBD1 matches 8 bases. The CDR3 runs 13 residues. Germline CDR1 is MNHNS and CDR2 is SASEGT. V lost 3 bases to trimming and J lost 6 bases; unmatched junction nucleotides: 2. Here the CDR3 DNA reads TGTGCCAGCAGTGACCGGACAGGGGATACGCAGTATTTT. It yields the protein CASSDRTGDTQYF.

The chain combines TRBV4-1 with TRBJ1-5, with D perhaps TRBD1 (5 bases). The V end was cut by 6 bases, the J end by 4 bases, with 16 bases between. Germline CDR1 reads MGHRA; CDR2 reads YSYEKL. The CDR3 is made up of 15 amino acids. The CDR3 sequence is CASRGLDGGNQPQHF. The CDR3 DNA sequence: TGCGCCAGCAGGGGGCTCGACGGTGGGAATCAGCCCCAGCATTTT.

The chain has TRBV27 and TRBJ2-3; TRBD1 matches 8 bases. Germline V gene sequence: CDR1 MNHEY, CDR2 SMNVEV (reference sequence). The CDR3 sequence is 15 residues long. Trimming at V came to 6 bases and at J to 2 bases, leaving 7 bases not matched to a gene. CDR3 coding DNA: TGTGCCAGCAGGGACCAGGGGGCTCTCACAGATACGCAGTATTTT. It codes for CASRDQGALTDTQYF.

The J gene is TRBJ2-7, the V gene TRBV7-9; 8 bases map to TRBD1. J was trimmed by 2 bases and V by 4 bases; bases with no gene match: 7. Per the germline V gene, CDR1 is SEHNR and CDR2 is FQNEAQ (reference sequence). The length of the CDR3 is 15 residues. DNA for the CDR3: TGTGCCAGCAGCTACGGACAGGGCCTCACCTACGAGCAGTACTTC. Translation gives CASSYGQGLTYEQYF.

This clone was observed once. The gene calls are TRBV4-2 and TRBJ1-2, with D perhaps TRBD1 (6 bases). The germline gives CDR1 LGHNA, CDR2 YNFKEQ. Trimming pared 4 bases from V and 2 bases from J, leaving 20 bases between. The CDR3 contains 17 residues. The CDR3 DNA is TGTGCCAGCAGCCCCCTTCTCGCAGGGGTAGGAAACTATGGCTACACCTTC. Residues: CASSPLLAGVGNYGYTF.

This chain uses TRBV19 with TRBJ2-4, with D possibly TRBD1 on 6 matching bases. Germline V gene lookup returns CDR1 LNHDA and CDR2 SQIVND (reference sequence). The CDR3 runs to 16 residues. V was cut by 0 bases and J by 3 bases, with 12 bases left in between. DNA of the CDR3: TGTGCCAGTAGTATAGACGGGGACATAGGCAAAAACATTCAGTACTTC. Encoded protein: CASSIDGDIGKNIQYF.

This chain joins TRBV5-5 and TRBJ2-7; D call uncertain. This CDR3 spans 12 amino acids. The V end lost 4 bases, the J end lost 2 bases, and 7 bases lay between the germline ends. Per germline, CDR1 SGHKS and CDR2 YYEKEE (reference sequence). Here the CDR3 DNA reads TGTGCCAGCAGCCCTGAGACCTACGAGCAGTACTTC. This encodes CASSPETYEQYF.

This clone has more than one count but fewer than ten. The V gene is TRBV6-1, the J gene TRBJ1-6; D not resolved. This CDR3 comprises 13 residues. In germline, CDR1 is MNHNS, CDR2 SASEGT. V was pared by 8 bases and J by 11 bases, with 16 bases between. The CDR3, as DNA: TGTGCCAGCGAGGCCGCCCCGTGGCCACCCCTCCACTTT. It yields the protein CASEAAPWPPLHF.

The rearrangement uses TRBV7-6 and TRBJ2-3; 10 bases are a match to TRBD2. CDR1 is SGHVS, CDR2 FNYEAQ, per germline. The CDR3 has 17 amino acids. V lost 2 bases, J lost 5 bases, and 10 bases stayed unmatched. In nucleotides, the CDR3 is TGTGCCAGCAGCTTACAGCGGCAGGCTAGCGGGGGAGATACGCAGTATTTT. Translating gives CASSLQRQASGGDTQYF.

The gene calls are TRBV29-1 and TRBJ1-2, with no clear D. Trimming took off 2 bases at V and 7 bases at J, with 11 bases between the two ends. From germline, CDR1 is SQVTM and CDR2 ANQGSEA. This CDR3 is built from 12 residues. The CDR3 DNA reads as TGCAGCGTTGAACTTCTGGAGGGTGGCTACACCTTC. Protein: CSVELLEGGYTF.

This chain joins TRBV6-5 and TRBJ1-2; 12 bases are shared with TRBD1. Germline lookup yields CDR1 MNHEY and CDR2 SVGAGI. There are 15 residues in the CDR3. V shed 2 bases, J shed 8 bases, and the junction held 6 bases outside the gene matches. CDR3 loop: CASSYLGQGASGYTF. The CDR3 DNA reads TGTGCCAGCAGTTACCTGGGACAGGGGGCGTCCGGCTACACCTTC.

The chain couples TRBV9 to TRBJ1-2; no firm D call. This CDR3 is 13 amino acids long. Trimming took 3 bases from V and 2 from J, leaving 8 bases between them. CDR1 is SGDLS, CDR2 YYNGEE, per germline. The CDR3 bases are TGTGCCAGCAGCGACTCCTCCAACTATGGCTACACCTTC. Its protein is CASSDSSNYGYTF.

The chain has TRBV9 and TRBJ2-7, with a tentative D call TRBD1 (5 bases). V was clipped by 0 bases and J by 6 bases, with 7 bases between them. The CDR3 loop spans 12 amino acids. Per germline, CDR1 SGDLS and CDR2 YYNGEE. This CDR3 reads CASSVGGREQYF. The CDR3, as DNA: TGTGCCAGCAGCGTAGGGGGCCGCGAGCAGTACTTC.

This chain joins TRBV25-1 and TRBJ2-1; possibly TRBD1 for D (5 bases). The CDR3 sequence is 12 residues long. Germline assignment: CDR1 MGHDK and CDR2 SYGVNS. V was shortened by 6 bases and J by 10 bases, with 13 bases between the two germline ends. CDR3 amino acids: CASRDPGYEQFF. Here the CDR3 DNA reads TGTGCCAGCAGAGACCCAGGGTACGAGCAGTTCTTC. Based on the CDR3 plus reference TRBV25-1 and TRBJ2-1, the full variable domain is EADIYQTPRYLVIGTGKKITLECSQTMGHDKMYWYQQDPGMELHLIHYSYGVNSTEKGDLSSESTVSRIRTEHFPLTLESARPSHTSQYLCASRDPGYEQFFGPGTRLTVL.

In regard to this clone: This may arise from a read error, as a much more abundant clone is one base away. The rearrangement uses TRBV6-5 and TRBJ2-1; D gene ambiguous. V lost 5 bases to trimming and J lost 4 bases, with 6 bases between them. The CDR3 has 12 residues. Germline loops: CDR1 MNHEY, CDR2 SVGAGI. The CDR3 sequence: CASSRGYNEQFF. CDR3 DNA: TGTGCCAGCAGTCGAGGATACAATGAGCAGTTCTTC.

This chain links TRBV27 with TRBJ2-7; 7 bases line up with TRBD2. Germline trimming cut 5 bases from V and 7 bases from J; bases unmatched to any gene: 14. The germline CDR1 and CDR2 sequences are MNHEY and SMNVEV (reference sequence). This CDR3 spans 15 amino acids. The CDR3: CASSGEGGPTEEQYF. DNA for the CDR3: TGTGCCAGCAGTGGGGAGGGCGGTCCTACTGAGGAGCAGTACTTC.

This chain joins TRBV19 and TRBJ1-1; no firm D call. With 7 bases removed from V and 1 base from J, the gap between germline ends came to 10 bases. The germline V gene encodes CDR1 LNHDA and CDR2 SQIVND (reference sequence). This CDR3 is 13 amino acids long. As DNA, the CDR3 is TGTGCCAGTAAAAAGTTGGCGAACACTGAAGCTTTCTTT. It translates to CASKKLANTEAFF.